The rows below give T cell receptor beta chains drawn from one sample of a study of response to subunit inactivated influenza vaccine. TCRdb reprocessed the RT-PCR reads via MiXCR and lists one record per CDR3 protein. The repertoire holds hundreds of thousands of distinct CDR3 sequences, with roughly 14% as singletons. This specimen consisted of PBMCs from blood, obtained 12 days after vaccination. All receptors derive from a man aged 45 to 65 who received an inactivated influenza vaccine. Both conserved end residues are part of each CDR3. The D gene is left open where the match is weak. Clone size is shown for a subset of rows, as once, few, many or a class of expanded clone.

j_call v_call clone_size d_call cdr3_aa cdr3_nt
TRBJ2-1 TRBV6-5 few - CASISPQGLDEQFF TGTGCCAGCATTAGCCCCCAGGGGTTGGATGAGCAGTTCTTC
TRBJ2-5 TRBV20-1 few - CSARDSQLETQYF TGCAGTGCTAGAGATAGCCAGCTAGAGACCCAGTACTTC
TRBJ2-1 TRBV6-2/TRBV6-3 - TRBD2 CASRQLAGGLHNEQFF TGTGCCAGCAGACAACTAGCGGGGGGGCTCCACAATGAGCAGTTCTTC
TRBJ2-1 TRBV20-1 once - CCAGAPRGGSYNEQFF TGCTGTGCTGGGGCCCCTAGGGGCGGCTCCTACAATGAGCAGTTCTTC
TRBJ2-2 TRBV12-3/TRBV12-4 few TRBD1 CASTTGSPGELFF TGTGCCAGCACGACAGGGAGCCCCGGGGAGCTGTTTTTT
TRBJ2-1 TRBV10-3 - - CAISEPGGERFF TGTGCCATCAGTGAGCCGGGCGGGGAGAGGTTCTTC
TRBJ1-5 TRBV12-3/TRBV12-4 - - CASSLKSNSNQPQHF TGTGCCAGCAGTTTGAAGAGTAATAGCAATCAGCCCCAGCATTTT
TRBJ2-3 TRBV20-1 few - CSARGTPTSTDTQYF TGCAGTGCCCGCGGGACACCCACTAGCACAGATACGCAGTATTTT
TRBJ2-5 TRBV11-2 few TRBD2 CASSLSRGVSGRRETQYF TGTGCCAGCAGCTTATCAAGGGGGGTTAGCGGGAGAAGGGAGACCCAGTACTTC
TRBJ2-1 TRBV20-1 - TRBD2 CSASIAGDWGSYNEQFF TGCAGTGCTAGTATAGCGGGAGATTGGGGTTCCTACAATGAGCAGTTCTTC
TRBJ2-1 TRBV19 many - CATGVYNEQFF TGTGCCACGGGGGTATACAATGAGCAGTTCTTC
TRBJ1-1 TRBV28 few - CASYQREAFF TGTGCCAGTTACCAGCGAGAAGCTTTCTTT
TRBJ2-1 TRBV7-8 - - CASKGFGGEQFF TGTGCCAGCAAAGGGTTTGGGGGTGAGCAGTTCTTC
TRBJ2-5 TRBV12-3/TRBV12-4 - - CASGAVLAETQYF TGTGCCAGCGGCGCAGTCCTCGCAGAGACCCAGTACTTC
TRBJ2-7 TRBV29-1 many TRBD1 CSVETGTGEYEQYF TGCAGCGTAGAAACCGGGACAGGAGAGTACGAGCAGTACTTC
TRBJ2-1 TRBV5-5 many TRBD1 CASSVSRDRRYNEQFF TGTGCCAGCAGCGTTAGCCGGGACAGGCGATACAATGAGCAGTTCTTC
TRBJ2-1 TRBV5-1 - TRBD2 CASSWSYGRPEQFF TGCGCCAGCAGCTGGTCTTACGGGAGGCCCGAGCAGTTCTTC
TRBJ1-6 TRBV4-2 few TRBD1 CASSPGQGETYNSPLHF TGTGCCAGCAGCCCCGGACAGGGAGAAACCTATAATTCACCCCTCCACTTT
TRBJ1-1 TRBV28 - TRBD1 CASADRATEAFF TGTGCCAGCGCCGACAGGGCCACTGAAGCTTTCTTT
TRBJ2-6 TRBV21-1 few - CASSNGGRPSGANVLTF TGTGCCAGCAGCAATGGGGGCCGCCCCTCTGGGGCCAACGTCCTGACTTTC
TRBJ2-1 TRBV18 - - CASSPDMDEQFF TGTGCCAGCTCACCAGACATGGATGAGCAGTTCTTC
TRBJ1-1 TRBV7-2 few - CASSLDQQGHTEAFF TGTGCCAGCAGCTTAGACCAGCAGGGGCACACTGAAGCTTTCTTT
TRBJ2-3 TRBV29-1 few - CSVEDFYRGGSDTQYF TGCAGCGTTGAAGATTTTTACAGGGGGGGGTCAGATACGCAGTATTTT
TRBJ2-1 TRBV25-1 - - CASSEADHNEQFF TGTGCCAGCAGTGAAGCAGACCACAATGAGCAGTTCTTC
TRBJ1-1 TRBV18 many TRBD1 CASSRDRVEAFF TGTGCCAGCTCACGGGACAGGGTAGAAGCTTTCTTT
TRBJ1-1 TRBV29-1 many - CSVALAPGREKRNTEAFF TGCAGCGTTGCGCTCGCCCCCGGCAGGGAGAAAAGGAACACTGAAGCTTTCTTT
TRBJ2-2 TRBV2 - - CASRAQTQSAGRLFF TGTGCCAGCAGAGCCCAGACACAATCGGCGGGGAGGCTGTTTTTT
TRBJ2-7 TRBV10-3 few - CAIRETQTSYEQYF TGTGCCATTCGGGAGACGCAAACCTCCTACGAGCAGTACTTC
TRBJ1-1 TRBV20-1 few - CSASWRAMKATEAFF TGCAGTGCTTCCTGGAGAGCCATGAAGGCCACTGAAGCTTTCTTT
TRBJ1-1 TRBV7-9 - TRBD1 CASSYGTGMAFF TGTGCCAGCAGCTATGGGACAGGGATGGCTTTCTTT
TRBJ1-1 TRBV29-1 - - CSVEGTAPGAFF TGCAGCGTTGAAGGGACGGCACCCGGGGCTTTCTTT